This record concerns one T cell receptor beta chain sequence. One junction end does not reproduce the germline sequence, and a read error may be involved. This entry belongs to a study of T-cell memory formation after mild COVID-19. The CDR3 has 14 residues. TCRdb recomputed calls from the 5' RACE reads with MiXCR, one row per CDR3 protein. Among roughly 110,000 distinct CDR3 sequences, around 12% were seen once, and the ten largest hold around 26%. This clonotype originated in an adult woman who had mild COVID-19 (a few samples of this study predate the infection). Cell type and time point are not known. V usage is TRBV12-3 or TRBV12-4 and J usage is TRBJ2-3; tentative D call: TRBD2 (6 bases). Input material: PBMCs or a T cell subset sorted from them (not recorded which). CDR3 region: CTSSPGTSTDTQYF. The CDR3, as DNA: TGTACCAGCAGTCCAGGGACTAGCACAGATACGCAGTATTTT.